This TCR beta chain originates from a study of regulatory T cells in long-lasting Graves disease. Whole-study context: Persistent cases took antithyroid drugs over 5 years and stayed TSH receptor antibody positive. Study-wide results and caveats: Fewer public clonotypes were shared by new patients (966) than by persistent patients (about 2,500). Segments TRBV28, TRBJ1-2 and TRBJ2-5 showed preferential usage in persistent disease.

This CDR3 has 15 residues. The germline V and J ends were trimmed by 6 bases and 6 bases, with 18 bases remaining between them. Combining iRepertoire HTBI primers with Arm-PCR of CDR3 regions, the authors built TCR beta libraries. As handled by the study authors: Sample data revealed some 58 TRBV and over 12 TRBJ segments. TCRdb reanalysed the multiplex PCR reads using MiXCR and keeps one entry per CDR3 protein. The V and J calls were not made by the authors but by TCRdb's processing. The sample shows under 500,000 distinct CDR3 sequences, around 20% of them seen only once. Regarding time point: persistent/refractory GD, antithyroid drugs over 5 years with positive TRAb. The TCR library used RNA extracted from PBMCs. This clonotype was picked up many times. Antigen specificity is unknown.

The chain joins TRBV12-3 or TRBV12-4 to TRBJ2-4; D might be TRBD1 or TRBD2, each matching 5 bases. The starting material was peripheral blood mononuclear cells (PBMCs), obtained when the disease was refractory, from a patient treated with antithyroid drugs. This TCR came from a female donor with Graves disease. The CDR3 is CASSPGALDRNIQYF. CDR3 DNA: TGTGCCAGCAGCCCCGGGGCCCTCGACCGAAACATTCAGTACTTC.